These 27 T cell receptor beta chains were sequenced from one sample in a study of blood T cell repertoires in COVID-19. Method: immunoSEQ multiplex PCR; TCRdb's copy keeps in-frame clones and lacks some. This table holds about 140,000 clones, about 80% found once. The sequenced sample consisted of peripheral blood. These TCRs come from a human donor in a cohort sampled during active COVID-19.

The chain combines TRBV19 with TRBJ2-7; 13 nucleotides line up with TRBD2. V dropped 6 bases and J dropped 2; count of bases not matched to a gene: 4. The CDR3 has 15 residues. The germline V gene encodes CDR1 LNHDA and CDR2 SQIVND (reference sequence). Written as DNA, the CDR3 is TGTGCCAGTAGCCCCGGGACTAGCGGGACCTACGAGCAGTACTTC. Translated, it gives CASSPGTSGTYEQYF.

The V gene is TRBV11-3, the J gene TRBJ2-1; TRBD1 matches at 9 bases. From germline, CDR1 is SGHNT and CDR2 YENEEA. This CDR3 region has 13 residues. V lost 5 bases to trimming and J lost 9 bases; unmatched junction nucleotides: 5. CDR3 bases: TGTGCCAGCAGCGGACAGGGGAGGGGTGAGCAGTTCTTC. Protein sequence: CASSGQGRGEQFF. Drawing the rest from reference TRBV11-3 and TRBJ2-1, the complete variable domain is EAGVVQSPRYKIIEKKQPVAFWCNPISGHNTLYWYLQNLGQGPELLIRYENEEAVDDSQLPKDRFSAERLKGVDSTLKIQPAELGDSAVYLCASSGQGRGEQFFGPGTRLTVL.

The chain links TRBV24-1 to TRBJ1-5; D is uncertain. The ends were cut back, 7 bases at V and 0 bases at J, with 21 bases in the middle. The CDR3 covers 18 residues. Germline V lookup: CDR1 KGHDR, CDR2 SFDVKD. CDR3 loop: CATSPRWGEGYSNQPQHF. Written as DNA, the CDR3 is TGTGCCACCAGCCCCAGGTGGGGAGAAGGCTATAGCAATCAGCCCCAGCATTTT.

This clone was seen a handful of times. J is TRBJ1-6 and V is TRBV27; D unresolved. The CDR3 has 15 residues. V shed 5 bases and J shed 6 bases, with 14 bases lying between them. Germline V gene sequence: CDR1 MNHEY, CDR2 SMNVEV (reference sequence). CDR3 protein: CASSPRAATNSPLHF. DNA of the CDR3: TGTGCCAGCAGTCCGAGGGCAGCAACTAATTCACCCCTCCACTTT.

The V and J genes are TRBV24-1 and TRBJ2-3, with TRBD2 matching 13 bases. This CDR3 has 15 residues. V gave up 7 bases and J gave up 7 bases; unmatched junction bases: 7. Germline values: CDR1 KGHDR, CDR2 SFDVKD. CDR3: CATSQGLAGVNTQYF. The CDR3 region has the DNA TGTGCCACCAGCCAAGGACTAGCGGGAGTGAATACGCAGTATTTT.

V is TRBV27 and J is TRBJ2-3; TRBD2 aligns across 7 bases. CDR1 and CDR2 from the germline V gene are MNHEY and SMNVEV (reference sequence). V lost 10 bases and J lost 4; bases outside the gene matches: 8. The length of the CDR3 is 13 residues. The CDR3 is CAIGREVADTQYF. CDR3 in DNA: TGTGCCATTGGTCGGGAGGTTGCAGATACGCAGTATTTT.

The chain combines TRBV7-3 with TRBJ2-1; tentatively, D is TRBD1 (5 bases). The V and J ends lost 1 base and 5 bases respectively, with 12 bases between them. The CDR3 runs to 15 residues. Germline CDR1 is SGHTA and CDR2 is FQGTGA. The CDR3 nucleotides read TGTGCCAGCAGCTTAAATTGGGGCCTCAACAATGAGCAGTTCTTC. Translating gives CASSLNWGLNNEQFF.

The V call is TRBV5-1, the J call TRBJ1-1; possibly TRBD1 for D (5 bases). The V gene's germline CDR1 is SGHRS and CDR2 YFSETQ. The CDR3 is made up of 13 amino acids. The V and J ends lost 4 bases and 1 base respectively, with 8 bases between them. CDR3 in DNA: TGCGCCAGCAGCCCAGGACAGAACACTGAAGCTTTCTTT. Amino acids: CASSPGQNTEAFF.

The chain recombines TRBV11-3 with TRBJ2-2; weak D call: TRBD1 (6 bases). Trimming removed 5 bases at V and 1 base at J, with 14 bases between. The CDR3 contains 16 residues. Germline lookup yields CDR1 SGHNT and CDR2 YENEEA. The DNA of the CDR3 is TGTGCCAGCAGCGCCCAACCGGACAGGAACACCGGGGAGCTGTTTTTT. This gives the protein CASSAQPDRNTGELFF.

CDR3 in amino acids: CASSEAGYTDTQYF. CDR3 DNA: TGCGCCAGCAGCGAGGCCGGGTACACAGATACGCAGTATTTT. The chain joins TRBV5-1 to TRBJ2-3; D gene unclear. The CDR3 covers 14 residues. Germline CDR1 is SGHRS and CDR2 is YFSETQ. V was trimmed by 4 bases and J by 2 bases, leaving 11 bases between them.

This clone showed up just once. The gene calls are TRBV7-2 and TRBJ2-1; 9 bases are a match to TRBD1. The junction had 11 bases not matched to a gene; V was cut back by 2 bases and J by 9 bases. CDR3 length equals 16 residues. CDR1 is SGHTA, CDR2 FQGNSA, per germline. CDR3 sequence reads: CASSLFEQGAGGEQFF. The DNA of the CDR3 is TGTGCCAGCAGCTTATTCGAACAGGGGGCAGGAGGTGAGCAGTTCTTC.

This sequence joins TRBV23-1 and TRBJ1-5, with 7 bases fitting TRBD1. TRBV23-1 is treated as an ORF (open reading frame) with a function not yet certain. The CDR3 spans 16 residues. Trimming removed 6 bases from V and 5 bases from J; junction bases left unmatched: 13. The CDR3 here is CASRRPTGPGDQPQHF. As DNA, the CDR3 is TGCGCCAGCAGACGACCGACAGGGCCTGGGGATCAGCCCCAGCATTTT.

The chain is built from TRBV6-5 and TRBJ1-1, with 9 positions matching TRBD1. The CDR3 spans 15 residues. Germline-derived CDR1 and CDR2 are MNHEY and SVGAGI. J was trimmed by 9 bases and V by 7 bases; bases with no gene match: 15. The CDR3 reads CASINQGQGPPKAFF. CDR3 nucleotide sequence: TGTGCCAGCATCAACCAGGGACAGGGACCGCCGAAAGCTTTCTTT.

A single count supports this clone. The rearrangement links TRBV3-1 (or the pseudogene TRBV3-2) to TRBJ2-1; weak D call: TRBD2 (7 bases). V shed 7 bases and J shed 0 bases, with 19 bases lying between them. This CDR3 spans 17 amino acids. Germline V gene lookup returns CDR1 LGHDT and CDR2 YNNKEL (reference sequence). The CDR3 nucleotides read TGTGCCAGCAACCTAAGGGGAGGGGGGAGCTCCTACAATGAGCAGTTCTTC. Amino acids: CASNLRGGGSSYNEQFF.

The chain has TRBV2 and TRBJ2-7; unclear D gene. The germline V gene encodes CDR1 SNHLY and CDR2 FYNNEI. V lost 6 bases and J 2 bases, leaving 2 bases between the germline ends. This CDR3 is built from 10 residues. CDR3 coding DNA: TGTGCCAGCAGCACCTACGAGCAGTACTTC. It translates to CASSTYEQYF.

The rearrangement joins TRBV4-3 to TRBJ2-3; 12 bases are shared with TRBD2. The CDR3 contains 17 residues. The germline V gene has CDR1 LGHNA and CDR2 YSLEER. Trimming removed 3 bases from V and 4 bases from J; junction bases left unmatched: 8. Here the CDR3 reads CASSHILTSGRADTQYF. The CDR3 coding sequence is TGCGCCAGCAGCCACATACTGACTAGCGGGAGAGCAGATACGCAGTATTTT.

The chain joins TRBV12-3 or TRBV12-4 to TRBJ2-5; TRBD1 is a possible D gene (6 bases). Trimming cost V 6 bases and J 5 bases, with 13 bases left between them. The CDR3 runs to 13 residues. The CDR3 protein is CASSLWGQETQYF. CDR3 nucleotides: TGTGCCAGCAGCCTATGGGGGCAGGAGACCCAGTACTTC.

The V gene is TRBV7-2, the J gene TRBJ1-4; unclear D gene. V lost 5 bases and J 10 bases, leaving 20 bases between the germline ends. The germline CDR1 and CDR2 sequences are SGHTA and FQGNSA. The length of the CDR3 is 15 residues. CDR3 in DNA: TGTGCCAGCAGCAACAACCCCAGAGGAGGCGGAAAACTGTTTTTT. This gives the protein CASSNNPRGGGKLFF. Variable domain in full (rest from reference TRBV7-2 and TRBJ1-4): GAGVSQSPSNKVTEKGKDVELRCDPISGHTALYWYRQSLGQGLEFLIYFQGNSAPDKSGLPSDRFSAERTGGSVSTLTIQRTQQEDSAVYLCASSNNPRGGGKLFFGSGTQLSVL.

This clone was recorded only once. The J gene is TRBJ2-7, the V gene TRBV19, with 8 bases identical to TRBD1. J gave up 3 bases and V 5 bases, and 6 bases lay outside the gene matches. The CDR3 has 14 amino acids. The germline V gene encodes CDR1 LNHDA and CDR2 SQIVND (reference sequence). The CDR3 loop reads CASSSGQAIYEQYF. The CDR3 DNA follows: TGTGCCAGTAGTTCGGGACAGGCGATCTACGAGCAGTACTTC.

A single count supports this clone. The chain has TRBV4-1 and TRBJ2-3; TRBD1 might be the D (5 bases). Germline V gene lookup returns CDR1 MGHRA and CDR2 YSYEKL. This CDR3 is 15 amino acids long. V lost 6 bases, J lost 0 bases, and 13 bases lay in between. The CDR3 bases are TGCGCCAGCAGTTTGGGGCGGCGGAGCACAGATACGCAGTATTTT. The encoded protein is CASSLGRRSTDTQYF.

V gene TRBV2 combines with J gene TRBJ2-3, with 8 bases lining up with TRBD2. The junction had 5 bases not matched to a gene; V was cut back by 7 bases and J by 2 bases. CDR1 SNHLY and CDR2 FYNNEI come from the germline V gene. The CDR3 runs to 14 residues. CDR3 sequence: CASTPAGVTDTQYF. The CDR3 DNA sequence: TGTGCCAGCACCCCAGCGGGAGTCACAGATACGCAGTATTTT.

The J gene is TRBJ2-7, the V gene TRBV18, with 7 nucleotides matching TRBD1. Germline V lookup: CDR1 KGHSH, CDR2 LQKENI. V gave up 0 bases and J gave up 2 bases; unmatched junction bases: 1. The CDR3 is 14 residues long. The CDR3 DNA reads TGTGCCAGCTCACCACCTGGACAGGCCTACGAGCAGTACTTC. Amino acids: CASSPPGQAYEQYF.

The chain has TRBV15 and TRBJ2-5, with 7 nucleotides matching TRBD1. The CDR3 loop spans 15 amino acids. CDR1 and CDR2 (germline): LNHNV, YYDKDF (reference sequence). The junction had 3 bases not matched to a gene; V was cut back by 2 bases and J by 0 bases. The CDR3 reads CATSRPGTDQETQYF. The CDR3 DNA is TGTGCCACCAGCAGACCCGGGACAGACCAAGAGACCCAGTACTTC.

This clone appeared a single time. V is TRBV9 and J is TRBJ2-3; maybe TRBD1 (6 bases). V lost 4 bases and J lost 3, with 12 bases in between. Germline V lookup: CDR1 SGDLS, CDR2 YYNGEE. The CDR3 spans 14 residues. CDR3 residues: CASSPRTATDTQYF. The DNA of the CDR3 is TGTGCCAGCAGCCCCCGGACAGCAACAGATACGCAGTATTTT.

A note on this clone: The sample holds other DNA sequences that translate to the same CDR3. CDR3 in DNA: TGTGCCAGCAGTCTAAATTATGGCTACACCTTC. It is translated as CASSLNYGYTF. This sequence joins TRBV28 and TRBJ1-2; D remains ambiguous. CDR3 length equals 11 residues. Germline V gene lookup returns CDR1 MDHEN and CDR2 SYDVKM. V dropped 5 bases and J dropped 5 bases, with 6 bases sitting between them.

The chain joins TRBV28 to TRBJ1-5; possible D gene TRBD1, 6 bases. Germline lookup yields CDR1 MDHEN and CDR2 SYDVKM. The CDR3 sequence is 14 residues long. The germline V and J ends were trimmed by 5 bases and 7 bases, with 15 bases remaining between them. The chain's CDR3 is CASSPGTPPQPQHF. CDR3 nucleotide sequence: TGTGCCAGCAGTCCGGGGACACCACCGCAGCCCCAGCATTTT.

This chain links TRBV6-5 with TRBJ1-2; tentatively, D is TRBD1 (6 bases). V was pared by 7 bases and J by 0 bases, with 12 bases between. The CDR3 contains 14 residues. The germline V gene has CDR1 MNHEY and CDR2 SVGAGI. The CDR3 reads CASNMGQSNYGYTF. The CDR3 DNA reads TGTGCCAGCAATATGGGACAATCTAACTATGGCTACACCTTC.